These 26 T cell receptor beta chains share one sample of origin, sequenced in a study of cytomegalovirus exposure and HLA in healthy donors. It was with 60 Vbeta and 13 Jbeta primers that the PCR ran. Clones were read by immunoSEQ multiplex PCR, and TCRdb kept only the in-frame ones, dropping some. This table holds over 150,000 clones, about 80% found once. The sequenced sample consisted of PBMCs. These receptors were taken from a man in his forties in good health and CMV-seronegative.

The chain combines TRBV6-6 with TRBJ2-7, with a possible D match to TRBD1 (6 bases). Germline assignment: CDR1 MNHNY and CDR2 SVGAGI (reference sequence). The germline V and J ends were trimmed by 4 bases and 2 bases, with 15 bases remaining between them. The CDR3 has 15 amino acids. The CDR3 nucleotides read TGTGCCAGCAGTTCCCTCGCCAGGGGTACCTACGAGCAGTACTTC. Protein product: CASSSLARGTYEQYF.

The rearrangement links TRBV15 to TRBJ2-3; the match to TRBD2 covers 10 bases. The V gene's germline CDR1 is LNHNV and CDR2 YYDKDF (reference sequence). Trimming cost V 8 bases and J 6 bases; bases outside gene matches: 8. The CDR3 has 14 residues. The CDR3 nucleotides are TGTGCCACCTCTGGACTAGCGGAGGGGGATACGCAGTATTTT. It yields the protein CATSGLAEGDTQYF.

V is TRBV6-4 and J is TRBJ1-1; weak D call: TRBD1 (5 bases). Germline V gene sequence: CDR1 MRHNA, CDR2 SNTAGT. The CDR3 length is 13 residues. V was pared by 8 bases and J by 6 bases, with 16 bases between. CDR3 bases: TGTGCCAGCCGCTTGGAGGCGGGGGCTGAAGCTTTCTTT. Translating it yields CASRLEAGAEAFF.

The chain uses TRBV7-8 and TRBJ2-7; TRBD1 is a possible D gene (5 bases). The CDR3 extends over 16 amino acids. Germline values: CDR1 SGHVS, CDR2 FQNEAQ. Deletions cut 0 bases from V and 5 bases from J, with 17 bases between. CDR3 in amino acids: CASSLAQGMALDEQYF. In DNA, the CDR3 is TGTGCCAGCAGCTTAGCCCAGGGAATGGCTTTGGACGAGCAGTACTTC.

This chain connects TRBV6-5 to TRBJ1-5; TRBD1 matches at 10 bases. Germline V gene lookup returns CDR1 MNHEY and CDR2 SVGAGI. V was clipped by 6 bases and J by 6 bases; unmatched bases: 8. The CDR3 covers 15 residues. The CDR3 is CASRPGTGEAQPQHF. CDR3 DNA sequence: TGTGCCAGCAGACCCGGGACAGGGGAGGCTCAGCCCCAGCATTTT.

The CDR3 DNA reads TGTGCCAGCAGTTCCCAGGATCCAAAATACAATGAGCAGTTCTTC. It encodes CASSSQDPKYNEQFF. V is TRBV6-5 and J is TRBJ2-1; no clear D. Trimming left V 4 bases short and J 4 bases short, with 14 bases between. The CDR3 has 15 amino acids. The germline V gene has CDR1 MNHEY and CDR2 SVGAGI.

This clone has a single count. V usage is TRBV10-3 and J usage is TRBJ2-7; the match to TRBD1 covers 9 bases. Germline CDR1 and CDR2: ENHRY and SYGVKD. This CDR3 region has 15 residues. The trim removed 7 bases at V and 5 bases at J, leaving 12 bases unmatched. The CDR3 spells CAITPGTTGGDEQYF. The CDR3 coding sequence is TGTGCCATCACCCCCGGGACAACAGGGGGCGACGAGCAGTACTTC.

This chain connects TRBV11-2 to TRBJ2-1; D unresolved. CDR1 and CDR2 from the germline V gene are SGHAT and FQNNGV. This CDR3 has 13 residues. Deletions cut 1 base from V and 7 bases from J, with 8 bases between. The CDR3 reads CASSLGVGNEQFF. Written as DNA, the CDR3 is TGTGCCAGCAGCTTAGGGGTCGGGAATGAGCAGTTCTTC.

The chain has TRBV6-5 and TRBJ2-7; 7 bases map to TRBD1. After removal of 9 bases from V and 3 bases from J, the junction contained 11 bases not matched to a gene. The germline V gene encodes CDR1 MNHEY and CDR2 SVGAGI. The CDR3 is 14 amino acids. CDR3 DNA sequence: TGTGCCAGAGGGTTTGGGACAGACGTCTACGAGCAGTACTTC. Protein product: CARGFGTDVYEQYF.

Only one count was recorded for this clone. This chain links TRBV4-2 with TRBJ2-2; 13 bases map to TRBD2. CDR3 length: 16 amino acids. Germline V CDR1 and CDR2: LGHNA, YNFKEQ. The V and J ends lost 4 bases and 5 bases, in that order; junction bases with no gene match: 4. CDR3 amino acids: CASSPRLAGGTGELFF. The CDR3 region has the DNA TGTGCCAGCAGCCCGCGACTAGCGGGAGGTACCGGGGAGCTGTTTTTT.

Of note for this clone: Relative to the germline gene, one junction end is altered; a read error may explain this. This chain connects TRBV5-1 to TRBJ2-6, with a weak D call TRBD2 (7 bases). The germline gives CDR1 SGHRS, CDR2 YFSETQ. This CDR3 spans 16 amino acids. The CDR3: CASSLGGGSGANGLTF. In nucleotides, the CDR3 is TGCGCCAGCAGCTTGGGGGGGGGCAGTGGGGCCAACGGCCTGACTTTC. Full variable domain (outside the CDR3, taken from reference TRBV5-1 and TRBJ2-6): KAGVTQTPRYLIKTRGQQVTLSCSPISGHRSVSWYQQTPGQGLQFLFEYFSETQRNKGNFPGRFSGRQFSNSRSEMNVSTLELGDSALYLCASSLGGGSGANGLTFGAGSRLTVL.

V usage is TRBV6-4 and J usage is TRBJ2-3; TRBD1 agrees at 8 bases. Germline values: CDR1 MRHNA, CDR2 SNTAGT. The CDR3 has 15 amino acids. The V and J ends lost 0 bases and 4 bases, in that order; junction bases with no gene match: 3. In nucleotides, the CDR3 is TGTGCCAGCAGTGACTCGTCAGGGGGCGCAGATACGCAGTATTTT. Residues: CASSDSSGGADTQYF.

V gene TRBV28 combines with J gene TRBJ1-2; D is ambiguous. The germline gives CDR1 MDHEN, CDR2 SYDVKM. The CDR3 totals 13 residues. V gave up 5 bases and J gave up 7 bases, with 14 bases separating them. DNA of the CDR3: TGTGCCAGCAGTCCCAATTGGGCGGGTGGCTACACCTTC. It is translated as CASSPNWAGGYTF.

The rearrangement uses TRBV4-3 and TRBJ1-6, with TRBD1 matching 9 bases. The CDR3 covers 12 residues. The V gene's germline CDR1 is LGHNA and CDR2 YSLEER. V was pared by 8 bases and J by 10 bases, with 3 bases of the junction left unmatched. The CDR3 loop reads CASRQGESPLHF. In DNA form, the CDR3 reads TGCGCCAGCCGACAGGGGGAATCACCCCTCCACTTT.

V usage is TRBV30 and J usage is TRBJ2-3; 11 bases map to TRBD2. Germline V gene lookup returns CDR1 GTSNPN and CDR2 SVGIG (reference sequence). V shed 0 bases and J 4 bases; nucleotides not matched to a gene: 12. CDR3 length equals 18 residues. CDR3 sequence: CAWSVVAGGLISPDTQYF. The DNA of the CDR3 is TGTGCCTGGAGTGTAGTAGCGGGAGGGCTCATATCCCCAGATACGCAGTATTTT. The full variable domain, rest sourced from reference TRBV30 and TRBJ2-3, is SQTIHQWPATLVQPVGSPLSLECTVEGTSNPNLYWYRQAAGRGLQLLFYSVGIGQISSEVPQNLSASRPQDRQFILSSKKLLLSDSGFYLCAWSVVAGGLISPDTQYFGPGTRLTVL.

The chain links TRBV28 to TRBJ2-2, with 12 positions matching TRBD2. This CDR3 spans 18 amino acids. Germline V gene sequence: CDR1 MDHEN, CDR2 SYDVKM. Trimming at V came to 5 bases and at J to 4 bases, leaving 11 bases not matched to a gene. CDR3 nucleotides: TGTGCCAGCAGTCTACCTGAGGGGGGACTAGCGGGCACCGGGGAGCTGTTTTTT. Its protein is CASSLPEGGLAGTGELFF.

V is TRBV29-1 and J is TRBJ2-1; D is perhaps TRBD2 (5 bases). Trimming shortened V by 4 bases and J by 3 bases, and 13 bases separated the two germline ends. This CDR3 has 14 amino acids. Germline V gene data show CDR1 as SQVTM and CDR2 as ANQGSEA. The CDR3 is CSVAEGISYNEQFF. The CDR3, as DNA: TGCAGCGTTGCCGAGGGAATAAGCTACAATGAGCAGTTCTTC.

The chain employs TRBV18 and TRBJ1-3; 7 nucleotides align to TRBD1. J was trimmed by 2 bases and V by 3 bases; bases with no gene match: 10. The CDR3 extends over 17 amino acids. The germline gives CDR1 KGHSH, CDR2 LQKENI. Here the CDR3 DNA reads TGTGCCAGCTCACCTCTTGCCGGTGACAGGGCTGGAAACACCATATATTTT. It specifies CASSPLAGDRAGNTIYF.

The CDR3 nucleotides read TGCAGCGTTGTTGTATCCGGGGAGCTGTTTTTT. Encoded protein: CSVVVSGELFF. V gene TRBV29-1 combines with J gene TRBJ2-2, with D unclear. The CDR3 runs to 11 residues. V lost 4 bases, J lost 6 bases, and 6 bases lay in between. Germline values: CDR1 SQVTM, CDR2 ANQGSEA.

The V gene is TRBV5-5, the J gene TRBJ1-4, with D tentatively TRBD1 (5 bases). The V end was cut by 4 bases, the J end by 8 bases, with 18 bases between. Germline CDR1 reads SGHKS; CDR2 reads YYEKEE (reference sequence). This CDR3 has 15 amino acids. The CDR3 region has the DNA TGTGCCAGCAGCCCTGTTCCGGGGGAGCGGGAAAAACTGTTTTTT. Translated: CASSPVPGEREKLFF.

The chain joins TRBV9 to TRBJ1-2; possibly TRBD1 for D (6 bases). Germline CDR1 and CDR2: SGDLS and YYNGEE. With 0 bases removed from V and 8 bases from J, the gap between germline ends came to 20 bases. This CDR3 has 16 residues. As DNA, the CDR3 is TGTGCCAGCAGCGTAGTGGGAAGGGGGGGAGCTGGGGGCTACACCTTC. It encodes CASSVVGRGGAGGYTF.

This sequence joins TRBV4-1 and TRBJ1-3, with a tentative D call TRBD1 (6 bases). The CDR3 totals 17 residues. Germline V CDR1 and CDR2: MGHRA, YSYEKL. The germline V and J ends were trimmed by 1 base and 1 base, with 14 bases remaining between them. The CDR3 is CASSQVPGVRSGNTIYF. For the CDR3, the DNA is TGCGCCAGCAGCCAAGTACCAGGGGTGCGTTCTGGAAACACCATATATTTT.

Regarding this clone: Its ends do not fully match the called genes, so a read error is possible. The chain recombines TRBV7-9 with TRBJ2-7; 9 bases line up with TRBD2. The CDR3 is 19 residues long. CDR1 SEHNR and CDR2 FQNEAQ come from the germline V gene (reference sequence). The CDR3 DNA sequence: TGTTCCAGCAGCCCCTCGACTAGCGGACCTACCTTTTTTACGTACGAGCAGTACTTC. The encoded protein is CSSSPSTSGPTFFTYEQYF.

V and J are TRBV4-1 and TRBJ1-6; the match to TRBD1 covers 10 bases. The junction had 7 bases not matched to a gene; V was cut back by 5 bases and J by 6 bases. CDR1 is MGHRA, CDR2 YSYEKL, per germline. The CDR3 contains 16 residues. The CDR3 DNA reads TGCGCCAGCAGCGGACCGACAGGGGGCAGTAATTCACCCCTCCACTTT. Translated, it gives CASSGPTGGSNSPLHF.

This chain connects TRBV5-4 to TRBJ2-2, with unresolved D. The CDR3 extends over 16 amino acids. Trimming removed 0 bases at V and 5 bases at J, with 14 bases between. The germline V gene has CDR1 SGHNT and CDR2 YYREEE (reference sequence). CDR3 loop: CASSLGVGRSTGELFF. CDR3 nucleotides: TGTGCCAGCAGCTTGGGTGTAGGCAGGTCTACCGGGGAGCTGTTTTTT.

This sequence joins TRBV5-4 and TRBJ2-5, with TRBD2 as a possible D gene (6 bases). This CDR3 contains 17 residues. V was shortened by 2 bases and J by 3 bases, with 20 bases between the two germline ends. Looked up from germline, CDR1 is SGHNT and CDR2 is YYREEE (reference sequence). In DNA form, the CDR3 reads TGTGCCAGCAGCTTAGGACCCCTCCCGGGAGTGGAAGAGACCCAGTACTTC. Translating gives CASSLGPLPGVEETQYF.